A single sample gave rise to the 31 T cell receptor beta chains below, sequenced in a study of blood T cells in healthy people across ages. Combining a sample-barcoded 5' primer with a J-beta primer mix, a second PCR ran for about 6 to 11 cycles. TCRdb independently ran MiXCR on the 5' RACE reads; one entry per CDR3 protein. The sample includes under 800,000 distinct CDR3 sequences, about 21% seen only once; the top ten take 3% to 4%. Sample: blood. Receptor source: an older man in good health.

The J gene is TRBJ2-1, the V gene TRBV7-2; 10 bases align to TRBD2. Germline loops: CDR1 SGHTA, CDR2 FQGNSA. The junction had 8 bases not matched to a gene; V was cut back by 5 bases and J by 4 bases. The CDR3 consists of 16 residues. As DNA, the CDR3 is TGTGCCAGCAGCCCGCTAACTAGCGGGAATTACAATGAGCAGTTCTTC. This sequence encodes CASSPLTSGNYNEQFF.

The genes are TRBV7-2 and TRBJ1-5; the match to TRBD1 covers 8 bases. The CDR3 length is 16 residues. V lost 5 bases, J lost 3 bases, and 9 bases stayed unmatched. The germline CDR1 and CDR2 sequences are SGHTA and FQGNSA. DNA of the CDR3: TGTGCCAGCAGCCCCTGGACAGGGTCGACCAATCAGCCCCAGCATTTT. Its protein product is CASSPWTGSTNQPQHF.

The V gene is TRBV25-1, the J gene TRBJ2-5; D ambiguous. The CDR3 runs to 13 residues. Trimming pared 2 bases from V and 4 bases from J, leaving 8 bases between. Per the germline V gene, CDR1 is MGHDK and CDR2 is SYGVNS. The CDR3 region has the DNA TGTGCCAGCAGTGAAATAGGGCTAGAGACCCAGTACTTC. This translates into CASSEIGLETQYF.

This clonotype was counted between two and nine times. The chain uses TRBV7-9 and TRBJ2-3; D might be TRBD2 (6 bases). The CDR3 runs 17 residues. V was trimmed by 2 bases and J by 4 bases, leaving 19 bases between them. Germline V gene sequence: CDR1 SEHNR, CDR2 FQNEAQ (reference sequence). This CDR3 reads CASSLIGLARGADTQYF. The CDR3 DNA is TGTGCCAGCAGCTTAATCGGCCTAGCGAGAGGAGCAGATACGCAGTATTTT.

The chain uses TRBV6-5 and TRBJ2-7; the match to TRBD2 covers 8 bases. After removal of 10 bases from V and 7 bases from J, the junction contained 15 bases not matched to a gene. From germline, CDR1 is MNHEY and CDR2 SVGAGI. The CDR3 loop spans 14 amino acids. The CDR3 loop reads CATQRGKGLTEQYF. CDR3 coding DNA: TGTGCCACCCAGCGGGGGAAGGGGCTAACTGAGCAGTACTTC.

At least ten counts were recorded for this clonotype. The chain carries TRBV12-3 or TRBV12-4 and TRBJ2-7, with 8 bases identical to TRBD1. This CDR3 is 13 amino acids long. V was clipped by 6 bases and J by 4 bases; unmatched bases: 5. The chain's CDR3 is CASSNDRGYEQYF. CDR3 nucleotide sequence: TGTGCCAGCAGCAACGACAGGGGTTACGAGCAGTACTTC.

In this sample, this clonotype turned up a few times. The chain recombines TRBV7-9 with TRBJ1-5; 9 bases line up with TRBD1. The CDR3 consists of 16 residues. The V gene's germline CDR1 is SEHNR and CDR2 FQNEAQ (reference sequence). After removal of 4 bases from V and 5 bases from J, the junction contained 9 bases not matched to a gene. The CDR3 sequence is CASSYTPGQGDQPQHF. CDR3 coding DNA: TGTGCCAGCAGCTACACCCCGGGACAGGGAGATCAGCCCCAGCATTTT.

A remark on this clonotype: Here the CDR3 omits its conserved ending phenylalanine or tryptophan, so a read error is the likely source. V usage is TRBV4-1 and J usage is TRBJ2-5; 7 bases are shared with TRBD1. Germline loops: CDR1 MGHRA, CDR2 YSYEKL. With V trimmed by 4 bases and J by 3 bases, 8 bases remained unmatched. The CDR3 has 15 residues. CDR3 protein: CASSRGQVGEETQYY. The CDR3 DNA reads as TGCGCCAGCAGCCGCGGACAGGTAGGGGAAGAGACCCAGTACTAC.

The chain combines TRBV7-2 with TRBJ2-3; 16 positions match TRBD2. Looked up from germline, CDR1 is SGHTA and CDR2 is FQGNSA. The CDR3 sequence is 17 residues long. The ends lost 4 bases at V and 5 bases at J; junction bases unmatched: 6. The chain's CDR3 is CASSSGLAGGSGDTQYF. CDR3 coding DNA: TGTGCCAGCAGCTCGGGACTAGCGGGGGGGAGTGGAGATACGCAGTATTTT.

The chain couples TRBV20-1 to TRBJ1-2; TRBD1 aligns across 10 bases. Germline V gene sequence: CDR1 DFQATT, CDR2 SNEGSKA (reference sequence). The V and J ends lost 5 bases and 7 bases, in that order; junction bases with no gene match: 19. The CDR3 sequence is 17 residues long. The chain's CDR3 is CSARASGQGEDGCGYTF. The CDR3 DNA is TGCAGTGCTCGGGCAAGCGGACAGGGGGAGGATGGCTGTGGCTACACCTTC.

The V call is TRBV30, the J call TRBJ2-4, with D possibly being TRBD1 (5 bases). Trimming removed 4 bases from V and 2 bases from J, with 9 bases in between. From germline, CDR1 is GTSNPN and CDR2 SVGIG (reference sequence). This CDR3 has 13 amino acids. The CDR3 is CAWNQGSKNIQYF. In nucleotides, the CDR3 is TGTGCCTGGAATCAGGGATCCAAAAACATTCAGTACTTC.

This chain links TRBV25-1 with TRBJ2-3, with D unclear. V was pared by 3 bases and J by 1 base, with 8 bases between. The CDR3 runs 14 residues. Germline V gene lookup returns CDR1 MGHDK and CDR2 SYGVNS. The CDR3 DNA is TGTGCCAGCAGTGAGGCTAGAGGCACAGATACGCAGTATTTT. This codes for CASSEARGTDTQYF.

This clonotype was observed many times. The gene calls are TRBV29-1 and TRBJ2-2; possibly TRBD1 for D (6 bases). Trimming took 4 bases from V and 0 from J, leaving 12 bases between them. Germline CDR1 reads SQVTM; CDR2 reads ANQGSEA. CDR3 length equals 15 residues. The CDR3, as DNA: TGCAGCGTTGCCTCGGACAGCGCGAACACCGGGGAGCTGTTTTTT. Amino acids: CSVASDSANTGELFF.

The table lists this clonotype with a few counts. This chain uses TRBV7-3 with TRBJ2-5; 7 bases are shared with TRBD2. The J call is doubtful: the DNA matches TRBJ2-1 better. The CDR3 contains 16 residues. Germline loops: CDR1 SGHTA, CDR2 FQGTGA. CDR3 sequence: CASSLTKASGNDEQFF. The CDR3 DNA reads TGTGCCAGCAGCTTAACGAAGGCTAGCGGAAACGATGAGCAGTTCTTC.

This clonotype showed up many times. This sequence joins TRBV7-2 and TRBJ2-1; no firm D call. V was trimmed by 1 base and J by 5 bases, leaving 9 bases between them. The length of the CDR3 is 14 residues. Looked up from germline, CDR1 is SGHTA and CDR2 is FQGNSA. The DNA for the CDR3 is TGTGCCAGCAGCTTAGGTCCTGCTAACAATGAGCAGTTCTTC. Encoded protein: CASSLGPANNEQFF.

This clonotype came up a few times. This chain connects TRBV7-2 to TRBJ2-7; TRBD1 aligns across 7 bases. The trim removed 5 bases at V and 2 bases at J, leaving 6 bases unmatched. The length of the CDR3 is 14 residues. In germline, CDR1 is SGHTA, CDR2 FQGNSA. CDR3 sequence (DNA): TGTGCCAGCAGCAAGAAACAGGGGACCTACGAGCAGTACTTC. This codes for CASSKKQGTYEQYF.

The DNA for the CDR3 is TGCAGTGCTAGCGGACTAGCGGGAGGACAAAGTCGAAACAATGAGCAGTTCTTC. Translation: CSASGLAGGQSRNNEQFF. V usage is TRBV20-1 and J usage is TRBJ2-1; TRBD2 aligns across 14 bases. Germline trimming cut 3 bases from V and 5 bases from J; bases unmatched to any gene: 12. This CDR3 is built from 18 residues. Germline CDR1 is DFQATT and CDR2 is SNEGSKA (reference sequence).

V usage is TRBV4-3 and J usage is TRBJ2-5; D unresolved. The V end was cut by 1 base, the J end by 0 bases, with 6 bases between. CDR3 length equals 14 residues. The germline gives CDR1 LGHNA, CDR2 YSLEER. CDR3 coding DNA: TGCGCCAGCAGCCAAGGCCAGTACCAAGAGACCCAGTACTTC. Translating gives CASSQGQYQETQYF.

This clonotype has more than one count but fewer than ten. The CDR3 DNA follows: TGTGCCAGCAGCCTAAACCGGGATCAAGAGACCCAGTACTTC. It codes for CASSLNRDQETQYF. The chain combines TRBV3-1 with TRBJ2-5, with D possibly matching TRBD2 (5 bases). Trimming stripped 4 bases from V and 2 bases from J, with 11 bases between. Per germline, CDR1 LGHDT and CDR2 YNNKEL (reference sequence). The CDR3 contains 14 residues.

In this sample, this clonotype turned up many times. This chain links TRBV5-1 with TRBJ1-4, with no clear D. The V gene's germline CDR1 is SGHRS and CDR2 YFSETQ. Trimming took 4 bases from V and 1 from J, leaving 11 bases between them. The CDR3 covers 15 residues. CDR3 sequence: CASSPDGLTNEKLFF. The CDR3 DNA reads TGCGCCAGCAGCCCAGACGGGTTAACTAATGAAAAACTGTTTTTT. Together with reference TRBV5-1 and TRBJ1-4, the CDR3 gives the full variable domain: KAGVTQTPRYLIKTRGQQVTLSCSPISGHRSVSWYQQTPGQGLQFLFEYFSETQRNKGNFPGRFSGRQFSNSRSEMNVSTLELGDSALYLCASSPDGLTNEKLFFGSGTQLSVL.

The V gene is TRBV7-2, the J gene TRBJ1-3; D remains ambiguous. Germline CDR1 reads SGHTA; CDR2 reads FQGNSA. The CDR3 has 14 amino acids. Trimming took 1 base from V and 4 from J, leaving 8 bases between them. The CDR3 bases are TGTGCCAGCAGCTTAGTCCCAGCCGGAAACACCATATATTTT. Protein: CASSLVPAGNTIYF.

This clonotype appeared many times. Here the CDR3 DNA reads TGTGCCAGCAGCTTAATGAATGAGCAGTTCTTC. This encodes CASSLMNEQFF. The chain combines TRBV7-2 with TRBJ2-1, with no clear D. V shed 2 bases and J shed 7 bases, with 3 bases lying between them. CDR1 is SGHTA, CDR2 FQGNSA, per germline. The CDR3 consists of 11 residues.

This clonotype showed up just a few times. The chain combines TRBV20-1 with TRBJ2-5; 12 positions agree with TRBD2. Germline CDR1 DFQATT, CDR2 SNEGSKA (reference sequence). The V and J ends lost 1 base and 4 bases, in that order; junction bases with no gene match: 10. The CDR3 consists of 17 residues. The CDR3 coding sequence is TGCAGTGCTAGAGGCCTCCTAGCGGGAGGGCCCGGAGAGACCCAGTACTTC. The encoded protein is CSARGLLAGGPGETQYF.

This clonotype was detected a few times. This rearrangement joins TRBV28 to TRBJ2-7; 11 positions agree with TRBD1. The germline V gene has CDR1 MDHEN and CDR2 SYDVKM. The CDR3 is 13 residues long. The J segment lost 3 bases and the V segment lost 6 bases, leaving 1 base of the junction unmatched. The CDR3 sequence: CASRGTGGYEQYF. The CDR3 DNA reads as TGTGCCAGCAGGGGGACAGGGGGCTACGAGCAGTACTTC.

The chain recombines TRBV7-3 with TRBJ2-5; D is possibly TRBD1 or TRBD2 (5 bases each). This CDR3 has 15 residues. Germline CDR1 and CDR2: SGHTA and FQGTGA. The V end was cut by 2 bases, the J end by 5 bases, with 15 bases between. The CDR3 DNA reads TGTGCCAGCAGCTTATTGCCCGGGAAGGGGGAGACCCAGTACTTC. This gives the protein CASSLLPGKGETQYF. Combining the CDR3 with reference TRBV7-3 and TRBJ2-5 gives the whole variable domain GAGVSQTPSNKVTEKGKYVELRCDPISGHTALYWYRQSLGQGPEFLIYFQGTGAADDSGLPNDRFFAVRPEGSVSTLKIQRTERGDSAVYLCASSLLPGKGETQYFGPGTRLLVL.

A few counts support this clonotype. The chain uses TRBV6-6 and TRBJ2-3; perhaps D is TRBD1 or TRBD2 (5 bases each). The germline CDR1 and CDR2 sequences are MNHNY and SVGAGI (reference sequence). There are 14 residues in the CDR3. Trimming removed 2 bases at V and 1 base at J, with 7 bases between. The CDR3 here is CASSYGGGTDTQYF. DNA for the CDR3: TGTGCCAGCAGTTACGGGGGAGGCACAGATACGCAGTATTTT.

The V call is TRBV20-1, the J call TRBJ2-5; 7 positions match TRBD2. V was clipped by 5 bases and J by 8 bases; unmatched bases: 8. Germline CDR1 is DFQATT and CDR2 is SNEGSKA (reference sequence). This CDR3 contains 12 residues. Here the CDR3 reads CSAPHPGGTQYF. For the CDR3, the DNA is TGCAGTGCTCCTCACCCGGGGGGAACCCAGTACTTC.

The J gene is TRBJ2-7, the V gene TRBV4-3, with 7 bases fitting TRBD2. V trimming: 0 bases; J trimming: 0 bases; junction bases outside the gene matches: 8. Per the germline V gene, CDR1 is LGHNA and CDR2 is YSLEER. The CDR3 length is 17 residues. The CDR3 protein is CASSQELAGLNSYEQYF. The CDR3 region has the DNA TGCGCCAGCAGCCAAGAATTAGCGGGTCTCAACTCCTACGAGCAGTACTTC.

J is TRBJ1-2 and V is TRBV7-6; 7 bases agree with TRBD1. The germline V gene encodes CDR1 SGHVS and CDR2 FNYEAQ. V shed 3 bases, J shed 0 bases, and the junction held 19 bases outside the gene matches. This CDR3 spans 20 amino acids. Here the CDR3 reads CASSFDPGTADKWSNYGYTF. The CDR3 DNA reads as TGTGCCAGCAGCTTCGATCCCGGGACAGCCGATAAGTGGTCTAACTATGGCTACACCTTC.

The V gene is TRBV20-1, the J gene TRBJ2-3; 10 nucleotides align to TRBD2. The CDR3 has 15 residues. Germline V gene data show CDR1 as DFQATT and CDR2 as SNEGSKA (reference sequence). J gave up 4 bases and V 6 bases, and 10 bases lay outside the gene matches. The CDR3 bases are TGCAGTGCGGGTGGAGCGGGGGGGATTTCAGATACGCAGTATTTT. The encoded protein is CSAGGAGGISDTQYF.

The chain couples TRBV28 to TRBJ1-1; unclear D gene. Trimming stripped 10 bases from V and 4 bases from J, with 13 bases between. The CDR3 runs 12 residues. Looked up from germline, CDR1 is MDHEN and CDR2 is SYDVKM. CDR3 sequence (DNA): TGTGCCATCCAGAGGCATCCCACTGAAGCTTTCTTT. Its protein is CAIQRHPTEAFF. The full variable domain, rest sourced from reference TRBV28 and TRBJ1-1, is DVKVTQSSRYLVKRTGEKVFLECVQDMDHENMFWYRQDPGLGLRLIYFSYDVKMKEKGDIPEGYSVSREKKERFSLILESASTNQTSMYLCAIQRHPTEAFFGQGTRLTVV.